This T cell receptor (beta chain) derives from a study of CD8 T cells in Susac syndrome. This clonotype was seen more than once but under ten times. CD8+ and CD4+ T cells circulating in blood were sequenced for TCR beta. TEMRA cells were FACS-enriched, unlike CD8+ and CD4+ T cells, which were negatively isolated. The authors reverse transcribed roughly 0.45 to 1 ug RNA with random hexamers. The immunoSEQ assay covered 54 Vbeta and 13 Jbeta segments for CDR3. One entry per CDR3 protein results from TCRdb running MiXCR on the immunoSEQ multiplex PCR reads. The table shows 140,000 or so distinct CDR3 sequences, with less than 95% occurring only once. The CDR3 extends over 15 amino acids. CDR1 and CDR2 from the germline V gene are MNHNY and SVGAGI (reference sequence). J gave up 4 bases and V 5 bases, and 5 bases lay outside the gene matches.

The sequence came from a human donor in good health. The V and J genes are TRBV6-6 and TRBJ2-1; 10 nucleotides align to TRBD2. Material for sequencing was CD4+ T cells from PBMCs. CDR3 in amino acids: CASSRTSGRYNEQFF. The CDR3 region has the DNA TGTGCCAGCAGTCGGACTAGCGGACGTTACAATGAGCAGTTCTTC.